Each of the 24 T cell receptor beta chains below was sequenced from the same sample in a study of blood T cell repertoires in COVID-19. TCRdb's table, derived via immunoSEQ multiplex PCR, lists solely in-frame clones and lacks some. The data contain over 200,000 clones, around 80% of them seen just once; the ten biggest clones take up 15%. Sequenced material: PBMCs or T cells enriched from blood (not recorded which). These receptors all come from a man in his forties who had recovered from COVID-19.

The chain couples TRBV7-2 to TRBJ1-4; D call uncertain. V lost 1 base, J lost 3 bases, and 9 bases lay in between. Looked up from germline, CDR1 is SGHTA and CDR2 is FQGNSA. The CDR3 has 15 amino acids. CDR3 DNA sequence: TGTGCCAGCAGCTTAGGGGCATTGGCTAATGAAAAACTGTTTTTT. As protein: CASSLGALANEKLFF. The complete variable domain, with remaining parts taken from reference TRBV7-2 and TRBJ1-4, reads GAGVSQSPSNKVTEKGKDVELRCDPISGHTALYWYRQSLGQGLEFLIYFQGNSAPDKSGLPSDRFSAERTGGSVSTLTIQRTQQEDSAVYLCASSLGALANEKLFFGSGTQLSVL.

The V call is TRBV7-2, the J call TRBJ2-7; 9 nucleotides agree with TRBD1. Germline CDR1 and CDR2: SGHTA and FQGNSA. The V and J ends lost 1 base and 7 bases, in that order; junction bases with no gene match: 8. The CDR3 length is 15 residues. The chain's CDR3 is CASSLVGTGMGEQYF. In DNA form, the CDR3 reads TGTGCCAGCAGCTTAGTAGGGACAGGGATGGGGGAGCAGTACTTC.

This chain connects TRBV9 to TRBJ1-2, with a weak D call TRBD1 (6 bases). V was shortened by 4 bases and J by 8 bases, with 18 bases between the two germline ends. The germline V gene has CDR1 SGDLS and CDR2 YYNGEE. The CDR3 totals 14 residues. In DNA form, the CDR3 reads TGTGCCAGCAGCTCCCCGGCGGGGGCGCGGGGCTACACCTTC. Translation gives CASSSPAGARGYTF.

This chain connects TRBV9 to TRBJ2-7, with 9 bases identical to TRBD2. This CDR3 is 15 amino acids long. The germline V gene encodes CDR1 SGDLS and CDR2 YYNGEE. The V gene end was trimmed by 0 bases and the J gene end by 3 bases; junction bases not matched to a gene: 4. CDR3 loop: CASSVVAGDFYEQYF. As DNA, the CDR3 is TGTGCCAGCAGCGTAGTAGCGGGAGACTTCTACGAGCAGTACTTC.

The rearrangement joins TRBV6-2 or TRBV6-3 to TRBJ2-4; 10 nucleotides line up with TRBD2. After removal of 0 bases from V and 2 bases from J, the junction contained 16 bases not matched to a gene. This CDR3 has 21 residues. Looked up from germline, CDR1 is MNHEY and CDR2 is SVGEGT. In DNA form, the CDR3 reads TGTGCCAGCAGTTACTCGCGCGTTCCCAGCGGGGGGGCCGGGACCAAAAACATTCAGTACTTC. This gives the protein CASSYSRVPSGGAGTKNIQYF.

The genes are TRBV30 and TRBJ2-2, with D tentatively TRBD2 (5 bases). Germline CDR1 is GTSNPN and CDR2 is SVGIG (reference sequence). The CDR3 is 15 amino acids. Trimming pared 0 bases from V and 8 bases from J, leaving 16 bases between. The CDR3 region is CAWSVRVRNSGELFF. The CDR3 bases are TGTGCCTGGAGTGTGAGGGTTCGGAATTCAGGGGAGCTGTTTTTT.

The V call is TRBV18, the J call TRBJ2-7; TRBD2 matches 7 bases. The CDR3 covers 15 residues. Germline V gives CDR1 KGHSH, CDR2 LQKENI. V lost 6 bases to trimming and J lost 2 bases; unmatched junction nucleotides: 10. The CDR3 spells CASSDLVGGAYEQYF. The CDR3 DNA reads as TGTGCCAGCTCGGATCTGGTGGGGGGGGCCTACGAGCAGTACTTC.

The chain is built from TRBV19 and TRBJ1-1; a weak D match, TRBD1 (5 bases). This CDR3 region has 12 residues. Germline V gene sequence: CDR1 LNHDA, CDR2 SQIVND (reference sequence). The germline V and J ends were trimmed by 3 bases and 10 bases, with 12 bases remaining between them. Here the CDR3 reads CASSIEGRGAFF. The CDR3, as DNA: TGTGCCAGTAGTATTGAGGGGAGGGGAGCTTTCTTT.

The chain employs TRBV7-2 and TRBJ2-2; 8 bases line up with TRBD1. Germline loops: CDR1 SGHTA, CDR2 FQGNSA. The CDR3 sequence is 15 residues long. With V trimmed by 6 bases and J by 3 bases, 6 bases remained unmatched. The CDR3 DNA reads as TGTGCCAGCAGAACGGACAGGGCCTACACCGGGGAGCTGTTTTTT. Its protein product is CASRTDRAYTGELFF.

The V gene is TRBV5-1, the J gene TRBJ2-3; 7 bases are shared with TRBD1. With V trimmed by 4 bases and J by 3 bases, 11 bases remained unmatched. The CDR3 spans 16 residues. Germline V gene data show CDR1 as SGHRS and CDR2 as YFSETQ. The CDR3 spells CASSRTGSSGTDTQYF. In DNA, the CDR3 is TGCGCCAGCAGCAGGACAGGTTCCTCGGGTACAGATACGCAGTATTTT.

V gene TRBV30 combines with J gene TRBJ2-1; unclear D gene. Germline values: CDR1 GTSNPN, CDR2 SVGIG (reference sequence). V was cut by 2 bases and J by 6 bases, with 8 bases left in between. The CDR3 length is 12 residues. CDR3 residues: CAWSRGRNEQFF. The CDR3 coding sequence is TGTGCCTGGAGTCGAGGTCGCAATGAGCAGTTCTTC.

The chain joins TRBV2 to TRBJ2-2; 10 bases are shared with TRBD1. Trimming took 6 bases from V and 5 from J; bases not matched to a gene: 6. This CDR3 has 15 residues. The germline V gene has CDR1 SNHLY and CDR2 FYNNEI. Written as DNA, the CDR3 is TGTGCCAGCAGGGGGGGACAGGGGAAAACCGGGGAGCTGTTTTTT. Encoded protein: CASRGGQGKTGELFF.

The chain recombines TRBV5-4 with TRBJ2-3; no clear D. Trimming cost V 4 bases and J 1 base, with 4 bases left between them. The CDR3 is 12 amino acids. Looked up from germline, CDR1 is SGHNT and CDR2 is YYREEE (reference sequence). The CDR3 coding sequence is TGTGCCAGCAGCCCTCGCACAGATACGCAGTATTTT. Translation gives CASSPRTDTQYF. The variable domain in full, with the rest retrieved from reference TRBV5-4 and TRBJ2-3, is ETGVTQSPTHLIKTRGQQVTLRCSSQSGHNTVSWYQQALGQGPQFIFQYYREEENGRGNFPPRFSGLQFPNYSSELNVNALELDDSALYLCASSPRTDTQYFGPGTRLTVL.

The rearrangement links TRBV5-8 to TRBJ2-1; tentative D call: TRBD2 (6 bases). The CDR3 consists of 15 residues. Trimming cost V 0 bases and J 9 bases, with 16 bases left between them. The V gene's germline CDR1 is SGHTS and CDR2 YDEGEE. CDR3 sequence: CASSLGGLPFGEQFF. CDR3 bases: TGTGCCAGCAGCTTGGGGGGACTGCCCTTTGGTGAGCAGTTCTTC.

This chain uses TRBV5-1 with TRBJ2-3; D may be TRBD2 (6 bases). Germline assignment: CDR1 SGHRS and CDR2 YFSETQ. Trimming took 4 bases from V and 1 from J, leaving 13 bases between them. This CDR3 spans 15 amino acids. CDR3 protein: CASSVTGEGTDTQYF. For the CDR3, the DNA is TGCGCCAGCAGCGTAACGGGGGAGGGCACAGATACGCAGTATTTT.

This sequence joins TRBV7-3 and TRBJ2-2; a possible D gene is TRBD2 (5 bases). Trimming shortened V by 2 bases and J by 5 bases, and 15 bases separated the two germline ends. Germline V gene data show CDR1 as SGHTA and CDR2 as FQGTGA. CDR3 length: 16 amino acids. The CDR3 sequence: CASSLGPGIPTGELFF. CDR3 DNA: TGTGCCAGCAGCTTAGGACCCGGGATACCTACCGGGGAGCTGTTTTTT.

The J gene is TRBJ1-3, the V gene TRBV3-1 (or the pseudogene TRBV3-2); D ambiguous. CDR3 size: 13 residues. The V gene lost 4 bases and the J gene lost 2 bases, with 6 bases spanning the gap. Germline V gives CDR1 LGHDT, CDR2 YNNKEL (reference sequence). The CDR3 DNA reads TGTGCCAGCAGCCTCCGTACTGGAAACACCATATATTTT. Translation gives CASSLRTGNTIYF.

V and J are TRBV11-3 and TRBJ2-3; 10 bases agree with TRBD2. V lost 3 bases, J lost 2 bases, and 8 bases stayed unmatched. Germline CDR1 is SGHNT and CDR2 is YENEEA. The CDR3 has 17 residues. The CDR3 sequence is CASSFTPAGGYTDTQYF. The CDR3 nucleotides are TGTGCCAGCAGCTTCACCCCAGCGGGGGGGTACACAGATACGCAGTATTTT.

The chain carries TRBV6-5 and TRBJ2-7, with 7 nucleotides matching TRBD1. Germline V gene lookup returns CDR1 MNHEY and CDR2 SVGAGI. J was trimmed by 12 bases and V by 10 bases; bases with no gene match: 12. The CDR3 is 11 amino acids. DNA for the CDR3: TGTGCCACCCTGACAGGGCCCCCACGGTACTTC. Its protein product is CATLTGPPRYF.

The chain has TRBV5-1 and TRBJ1-2; TRBD1 is a possible D gene (6 bases). CDR1 and CDR2 from the germline V gene are SGHRS and YFSETQ. V lost 5 bases and J 5 bases, leaving 16 bases between the germline ends. The CDR3 spans 14 residues. The CDR3 region has the DNA TGCGCCAGCAGGGACAGTTTATCCCCTTATGGCTACACCTTC. It encodes CASRDSLSPYGYTF.

The J gene is TRBJ2-3, the V gene TRBV10-3, with D possibly TRBD2 on 6 matching bases. Germline V lookup: CDR1 ENHRY, CDR2 SYGVKD. The V end lost 10 bases, the J end lost 2 bases, and 13 bases lay between the germline ends. The CDR3 consists of 13 residues. The chain's CDR3 is CATGGGVTDTQYF. Here the CDR3 DNA reads TGTGCCACTGGAGGAGGGGTCACAGATACGCAGTATTTT.

The chain couples TRBV6-2 or TRBV6-3 to TRBJ1-4; D remains unclear. V was shortened by 0 bases and J by 3 bases, with 20 bases between the two germline ends. The CDR3 extends over 19 amino acids. Germline assignment: CDR1 MNHEY and CDR2 SVGEGT. This CDR3 is CASSYSLREIGSANEKLFF. The CDR3 nucleotides are TGTGCCAGCAGTTACTCATTACGGGAGATTGGGTCAGCTAATGAAAAACTGTTTTTT.

The chain recombines TRBV2 with TRBJ1-4, with 7 bases aligning to TRBD1. V lost 4 bases and J lost 5; bases outside the gene matches: 7. The CDR3 extends over 15 amino acids. Germline V gene sequence: CDR1 SNHLY, CDR2 FYNNEI. This chain's CDR3 is CASSGVGTANEKLFF. In DNA form, the CDR3 reads TGTGCCAGCAGTGGGGTCGGGACAGCAAATGAAAAACTGTTTTTT.

In the case of this clone: Within the sample, other DNA sequences also encode this same CDR3. The genes are TRBV20-1 and TRBJ1-2, with D perhaps matching TRBD1 (5 bases). The V gene lost 3 bases and the J gene lost 8 bases, with 10 bases spanning the gap. Germline loops: CDR1 DFQATT, CDR2 SNEGSKA (reference sequence). CDR3 length: 11 residues. The CDR3 loop reads CSASSGVGYTF. The CDR3 region has the DNA TGCAGTGCTAGTTCGGGGGTGGGCTACACCTTC.